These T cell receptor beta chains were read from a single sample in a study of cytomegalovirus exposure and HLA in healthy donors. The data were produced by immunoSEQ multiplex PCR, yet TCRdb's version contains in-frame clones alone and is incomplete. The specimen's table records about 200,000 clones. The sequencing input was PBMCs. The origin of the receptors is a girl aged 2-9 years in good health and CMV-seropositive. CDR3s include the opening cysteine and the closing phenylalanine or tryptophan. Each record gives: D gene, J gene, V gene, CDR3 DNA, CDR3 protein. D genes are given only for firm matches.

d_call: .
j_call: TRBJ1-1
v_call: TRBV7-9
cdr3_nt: TGTGCCAGCAGCCGCTTTCGGGGCGGGGTCGAGACTGAAGCTTTCTTT
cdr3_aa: CASSRFRGGVETEAFF

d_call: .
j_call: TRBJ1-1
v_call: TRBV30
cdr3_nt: TGTGCCTGGAGAAAGGTGGGGGGTAGCACTGAAGCTTTCTTT
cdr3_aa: CAWRKVGGSTEAFF

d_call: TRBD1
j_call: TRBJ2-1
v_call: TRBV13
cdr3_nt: TGTGCCAGCAGCTTAGGGGCAGGGGGCGGGAATGAGCAGTTCTTC
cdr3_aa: CASSLGAGGGNEQFF

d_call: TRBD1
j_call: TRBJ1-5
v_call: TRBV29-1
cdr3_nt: TGCAGCGTTGTGGACAGGAAGAATCAGCCCCAGCATTTT
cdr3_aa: CSVVDRKNQPQHF

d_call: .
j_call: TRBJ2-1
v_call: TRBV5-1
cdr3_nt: TGCGCCAGCAGCTTGGGACAGGACAATGAGCAGTTCTTC
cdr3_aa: CASSLGQDNEQFF

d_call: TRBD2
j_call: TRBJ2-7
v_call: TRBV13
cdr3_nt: TGTGCCAGCAGCTTATCTAGCGGGACTGGGGAGCAGTACTTC
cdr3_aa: CASSLSSGTGEQYF

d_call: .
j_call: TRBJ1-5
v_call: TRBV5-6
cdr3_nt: TGTGCCAGCAGCTTCCGGTCCGTGGCAGGGAATCAGCCCCAGCATTTT
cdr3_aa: CASSFRSVAGNQPQHF

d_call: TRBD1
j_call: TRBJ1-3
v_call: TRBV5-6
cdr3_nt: TGTGCCAGCAGCCGGGACAGGGTCAACCCCTCCTATTCTGGAAACACCATATATTTT
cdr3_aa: CASSRDRVNPSYSGNTIYF

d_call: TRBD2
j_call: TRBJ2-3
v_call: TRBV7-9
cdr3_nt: TGTGCCAGCAGCCGCCTCGGGAGGCCCACTAGCACAGATACGCAGTATTTT
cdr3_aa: CASSRLGRPTSTDTQYF

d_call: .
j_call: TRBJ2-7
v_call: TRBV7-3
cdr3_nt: TGTGCCAGCAGCTTATCCCCTTCCGTTGAGCAGTACTTC
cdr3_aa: CASSLSPSVEQYF

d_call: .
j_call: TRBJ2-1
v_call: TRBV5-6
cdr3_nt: TGTGCCAGCATCCCCGGACTTAACTACAATGAGCAGTTCTTC
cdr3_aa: CASIPGLNYNEQFF

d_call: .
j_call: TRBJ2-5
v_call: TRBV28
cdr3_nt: TGTGCCAGCAGACGGAGGTTATACAGAAACCAAGAGACCCAGTACTTC
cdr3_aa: CASRRRLYRNQETQYF

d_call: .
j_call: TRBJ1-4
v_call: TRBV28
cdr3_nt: TGTGCCAGCATAACGGGGGGTCCTAATGAAAAACTGTTTTTT
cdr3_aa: CASITGGPNEKLFF

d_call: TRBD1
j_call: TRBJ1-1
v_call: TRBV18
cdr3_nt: TGTGCCAGCTCACCACAAAGGACAGGGGGCATGAACACTGAAGCTTTCTTT
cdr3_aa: CASSPQRTGGMNTEAFF

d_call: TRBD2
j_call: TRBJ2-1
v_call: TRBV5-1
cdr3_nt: TGCGCCAGCAGCTTTGTGACTAGCGGGACATCTGAGCAGTTCTTC
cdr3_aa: CASSFVTSGTSEQFF

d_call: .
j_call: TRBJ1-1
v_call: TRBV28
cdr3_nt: TGTGCCAGCAGTCTTTACGCGACAGCTGAAGCTTTCTTT
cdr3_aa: CASSLYATAEAFF

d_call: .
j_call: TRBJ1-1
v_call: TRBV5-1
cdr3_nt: TGCGCCAGCAGCCCCCGAAACTCGCTTAACACTGAAGCTTTCTTT
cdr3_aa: CASSPRNSLNTEAFF

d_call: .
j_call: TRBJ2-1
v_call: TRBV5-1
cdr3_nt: TGCGCCAGCAGCCCCACACTAGCAAGCGGGAATGAGCAGTTCTTC
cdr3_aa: CASSPTLASGNEQFF

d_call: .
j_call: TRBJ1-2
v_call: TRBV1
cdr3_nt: TGCACCAGCAGCCAAGAGAATTTTACAGGGCAGGCTGACTATGGCTACACCTTC
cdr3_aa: CTSSQENFTGQADYGYTF

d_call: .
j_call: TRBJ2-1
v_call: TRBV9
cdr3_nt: TGTGCCAGCAGCACTGGGGGCGTTTACAATGAGCAGTTCTTC
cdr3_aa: CASSTGGVYNEQFF

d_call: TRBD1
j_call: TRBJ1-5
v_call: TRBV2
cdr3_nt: TGTGCCAGCAGTGACACGGACAGGGGACCCCATAATACCAATCAGCCCCAGCATTTT
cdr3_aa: CASSDTDRGPHNTNQPQHF

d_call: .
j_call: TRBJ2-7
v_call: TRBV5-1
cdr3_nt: TGCGCCAGCAGCACCGAACCGACATCCTTCTCCTACGAGCAGTACTTC
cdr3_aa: CASSTEPTSFSYEQYF

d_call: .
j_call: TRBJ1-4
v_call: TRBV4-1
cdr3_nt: TGCGCCAGCAGCCAAGATTCGGGGGGGCAGGTAAATGAAAAACTGTTTTTT
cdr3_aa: CASSQDSGGQVNEKLFF